These T cell receptor beta chains were read from a single sample in a study of CD8+ T cells in alopecia areata. The assay was immunoSEQ multiplex PCR, and TCRdb's table has in-frame clones only and misses some. The sample shows more than 200,000 clones, around two fifths of them seen only once. The specimen comprised CD4+ T cells sorted from blood, sampled around week 36, from a patient treated with tofacitinib. The receptors derive from a human donor with alopecia areata. The CDR3 runs from the conserved cysteine through the conserved F or W. A D gene is named only where the DNA matches it firmly. Expanded clones are given a class, and other clones once, few, many or no size at all.

CDR3 DNA: TGTGCCACCAGCAGTGGACCCCGGGGAGCGGGCCCTGGGGCCAACGTCCTGACTTTC
CDR3 protein: CATSSGPRGAGPGANVLTF
clone size: -
V gene: TRBV15
D gene: -
CDR3 length: 19
J gene: TRBJ2-6

CDR3 DNA: TGTGCCATCAGTGGCCCCCGGACTAGCGGGATGGGAGAGACCCAGTACTTC
CDR3 protein: CAISGPRTSGMGETQYF
clone size: few
V gene: TRBV10-3
D gene: TRBD2
CDR3 length: 17
J gene: TRBJ2-5

CDR3 DNA: TGTGCCAGCATTCGACAGGGGGGACTTTCCAAAAACATTCAGTACTTC
CDR3 protein: CASIRQGGLSKNIQYF
clone size: -
V gene: TRBV2
D gene: TRBD1
CDR3 length: 16
J gene: TRBJ2-4

CDR3 DNA: TGCAGCGTTGACTACAGGGGGAAGTCCCAGTACTTC
CDR3 protein: CSVDYRGKSQYF
clone size: few
V gene: TRBV29-1
D gene: TRBD1
CDR3 length: 12
J gene: TRBJ2-5

CDR3 DNA: TGTGCCAGCAGCTTGGAAGGGGATACGCAGTATTTT
CDR3 protein: CASSLEGDTQYF
clone size: -
V gene: TRBV5-4
D gene: -
CDR3 length: 12
J gene: TRBJ2-3

CDR3 DNA: TGCAGCGCTAAGAGGAGACAGGGTAACAATGAGCAGTTCTTC
CDR3 protein: CSAKRRQGNNEQFF
clone size: -
V gene: TRBV29-1
D gene: TRBD1
CDR3 length: 14
J gene: TRBJ2-1

CDR3 DNA: TGTGCCAGCAGCGCCCGCACAGATACGCAGTATTTT
CDR3 protein: CASSARTDTQYF
clone size: -
V gene: TRBV28
D gene: -
CDR3 length: 12
J gene: TRBJ2-3

CDR3 DNA: TGTGCCAGCAGCTCCGACTTGGCGGGGTACGAGCAGTACTTC
CDR3 protein: CASSSDLAGYEQYF
clone size: -
V gene: TRBV11-2
D gene: -
CDR3 length: 14
J gene: TRBJ2-7

CDR3 DNA: TGTGCCAGCAGCCAAGGTAACAGGGGATATTACGAGCAGTACTTC
CDR3 protein: CASSQGNRGYYEQYF
clone size: -
V gene: TRBV14
D gene: TRBD1
CDR3 length: 15
J gene: TRBJ2-7

CDR3 DNA: TGTGCCTGGGAGTTGGGACAGGGCTACGAGCAGTACTTC
CDR3 protein: CAWELGQGYEQYF
clone size: -
V gene: TRBV30
D gene: TRBD1
CDR3 length: 13
J gene: TRBJ2-7

CDR3 DNA: TGCGCCAGCAGCCAAGGGGTTGGGGCGGGCTCCTACGAGCAGTACTTC
CDR3 protein: CASSQGVGAGSYEQYF
clone size: -
V gene: TRBV4-1
D gene: -
CDR3 length: 16
J gene: TRBJ2-7

CDR3 DNA: TGTGCCAGCAGTTTAGGGCCAGGGAACACCGGGGAGCTGTTTTTT
CDR3 protein: CASSLGPGNTGELFF
clone size: -
V gene: TRBV28
D gene: -
CDR3 length: 15
J gene: TRBJ2-2

CDR3 DNA: TGTGCCTGGAGTGCCCCCGGGGCTACCTACGAGCAGTACTTC
CDR3 protein: CAWSAPGATYEQYF
clone size: -
V gene: TRBV30
D gene: -
CDR3 length: 14
J gene: TRBJ2-7

CDR3 DNA: TGTGCCAGCTCACGACATCGCGGCGAGACCCAGTACTTC
CDR3 protein: CASSRHRGETQYF
clone size: -
V gene: TRBV18
D gene: -
CDR3 length: 13
J gene: TRBJ2-5

CDR3 DNA: TGTGCCAGCAGCTCGGGACAGATCGCAACTAATGAAAAACTGTTTTTT
CDR3 protein: CASSSGQIATNEKLFF
clone size: many
V gene: TRBV7-8
D gene: TRBD1
CDR3 length: 16
J gene: TRBJ1-4

CDR3 DNA: TGTGCCAGCAGGGTTGGATTGGGCGGCGGCTACACCTTC
CDR3 protein: CASRVGLGGGYTF
clone size: -
V gene: TRBV6-6
D gene: -
CDR3 length: 13
J gene: TRBJ1-2

CDR3 DNA: TGCGCCAGCAGCCAAGACACGCCGAGCTCCGAGCAGTACTTC
CDR3 protein: CASSQDTPSSEQYF
clone size: -
V gene: TRBV4-1
D gene: -
CDR3 length: 14
J gene: TRBJ2-7

CDR3 DNA: TGTGCCTGGGGAGATCTGCTCGGAAACACCATATATTTT
CDR3 protein: CAWGDLLGNTIYF
clone size: -
V gene: TRBV30
D gene: -
CDR3 length: 13
J gene: TRBJ1-3

CDR3 DNA: TGTGCCAGCAGCCGGGACCTCAACTATGGCTACACCTTC
CDR3 protein: CASSRDLNYGYTF
clone size: -
V gene: TRBV7-2
D gene: -
CDR3 length: 13
J gene: TRBJ1-2

CDR3 DNA: TGTGCCACCGGATTGCAGCTCAACGGGGGAGATACGCAGTATTTT
CDR3 protein: CATGLQLNGGDTQYF
clone size: -
V gene: TRBV15
D gene: -
CDR3 length: 15
J gene: TRBJ2-3

CDR3 DNA: TGCGCCAGCAGGGCCATGAGCGCTTTGGACACTGAAGCTTTCTTT
CDR3 protein: CASRAMSALDTEAFF
clone size: -
V gene: TRBV5-1
D gene: -
CDR3 length: 15
J gene: TRBJ1-1

CDR3 DNA: TGCGCCAGCAGCCAATCAGCACAGGGGGGGATCTTTGGGGATCAGCCCCAGCATTTT
CDR3 protein: CASSQSAQGGIFGDQPQHF
clone size: -
V gene: TRBV4-1
D gene: TRBD1
CDR3 length: 19
J gene: TRBJ1-5

CDR3 DNA: TGCAGCGTTGGGTGGACTAGCTACGAGCAGTACTTC
CDR3 protein: CSVGWTSYEQYF
clone size: -
V gene: TRBV29-1
D gene: TRBD2
CDR3 length: 12
J gene: TRBJ2-7

CDR3 DNA: TGTGCCAGCAGCATCGTTGTCGAGCAGTACTTC
CDR3 protein: CASSIVVEQYF
clone size: -
V gene: TRBV7-2
D gene: -
CDR3 length: 11
J gene: TRBJ2-7

CDR3 DNA: TGTGCCAGCAGTTACGGCGGACTCCCTCTGGAGACCCAGTACTTC
CDR3 protein: CASSYGGLPLETQYF
clone size: -
V gene: TRBV6-5
D gene: -
CDR3 length: 15
J gene: TRBJ2-5

CDR3 DNA: TGTGCCATCAGGGTCGGGGGGCTTCTGAGCTCCTACAATGAGCAGTTCTTC
CDR3 protein: CAIRVGGLLSSYNEQFF
clone size: -
V gene: TRBV10-3
D gene: -
CDR3 length: 17
J gene: TRBJ2-1

CDR3 DNA: TGTGCCAGCACCCCTCGGTCGGGATTTGGGACCCAGTACTTC
CDR3 protein: CASTPRSGFGTQYF
clone size: few
V gene: TRBV7-2
D gene: -
CDR3 length: 14
J gene: TRBJ2-5

CDR3 DNA: TGTGCCAGCAGCTTAAGGGCAGCCTACGAGCAGTACTTC
CDR3 protein: CASSLRAAYEQYF
clone size: -
V gene: TRBV7-2
D gene: -
CDR3 length: 13
J gene: TRBJ2-7

CDR3 DNA: TGTGCCACCAGCAGAGAGATAGGAGGGACAAGCAATCAGCCCCAGCATTTT
CDR3 protein: CATSREIGGTSNQPQHF
clone size: -
V gene: TRBV15
D gene: -
CDR3 length: 17
J gene: TRBJ1-5